The clone carrying this TCR beta chain was counted only a few times. Its specificity is not known. This specimen comes from a study of PD-L1 blockade in urothelial cancer. For the study at large: Enrolled patients had been treated previously with 0 to 3 chemotherapy regimens. Researchers found blood samples held a median of approximately 150,000 T cells. Findings of the study overall: When pretreatment blood TCR clonality was below the median, it predicted better survival.

Repertoires were generated with immunoSEQ multiplex PCR, while TCRdb's copy carries only in-frame clones and drops some. Among approximately 100,000 clones listed, roughly nine tenths were seen once. There are 14 residues in the CDR3. Germline V gene sequence: CDR1 LNHDA, CDR2 SQIVND (reference sequence). V was trimmed by 5 bases and J by 5 bases, leaving 15 bases between them. The chain recombines TRBV19 with TRBJ1-1; D perhaps matches TRBD1 (5 bases). This TCR was recovered from a woman of 80 years or more with urothelial cancer. Sequences were derived from PBMCs, sampled around atezolizumab (anti-PD-L1) treatment. CDR3 in amino acids: CASSSGGARTEAFF. Here the CDR3 DNA reads TGTGCCAGTAGTTCCGGAGGGGCGCGGACTGAAGCTTTCTTT.